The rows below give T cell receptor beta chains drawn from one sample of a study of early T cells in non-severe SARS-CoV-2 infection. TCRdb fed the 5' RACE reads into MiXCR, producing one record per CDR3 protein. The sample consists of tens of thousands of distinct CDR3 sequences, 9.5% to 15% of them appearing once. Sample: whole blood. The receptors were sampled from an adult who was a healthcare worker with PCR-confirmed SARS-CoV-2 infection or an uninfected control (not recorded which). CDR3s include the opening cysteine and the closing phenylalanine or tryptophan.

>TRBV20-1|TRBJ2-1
CSASSFSEQFF
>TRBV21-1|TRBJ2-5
CASSNEEYQETQYF
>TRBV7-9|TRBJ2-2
CASRGTGNTGELFF
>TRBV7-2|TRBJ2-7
CASSLRPSYEQYF
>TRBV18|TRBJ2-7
CASSPTGTVNYEQYF
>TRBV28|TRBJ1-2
CASSGPGLVNYGYTF
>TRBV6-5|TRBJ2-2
CASSYSEGHNTGELFF
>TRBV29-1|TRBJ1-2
CSVRNLTNYGYTF
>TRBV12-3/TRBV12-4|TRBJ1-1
CASSFADTEAFF
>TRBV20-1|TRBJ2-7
CSAREYDDRTYEQYF